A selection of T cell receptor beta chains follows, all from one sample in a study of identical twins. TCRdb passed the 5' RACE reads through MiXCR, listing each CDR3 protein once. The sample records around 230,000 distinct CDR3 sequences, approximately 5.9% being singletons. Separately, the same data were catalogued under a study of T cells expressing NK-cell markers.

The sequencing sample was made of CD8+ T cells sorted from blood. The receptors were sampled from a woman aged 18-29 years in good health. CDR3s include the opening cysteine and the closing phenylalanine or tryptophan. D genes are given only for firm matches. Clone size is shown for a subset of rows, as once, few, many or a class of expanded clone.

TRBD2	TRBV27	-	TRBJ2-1	TGTGCCAGCAGTACGACTAGCGGGACGTCCCGCCTTTACAATGAGCAGTTCTTC	CASSTTSGTSRLYNEQFF
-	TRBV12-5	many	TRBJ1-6	TGTGCTTCTCGTGGGGCACAGCGTTCACCCCTCCACTTT	CASRGAQRSPLHF
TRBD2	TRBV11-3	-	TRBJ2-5	TGTGCCAGCAGCTCGGGGGGGCGGCGGGAGGGGAATCAAGAGACCCAGTACTTC	CASSSGGRREGNQETQYF
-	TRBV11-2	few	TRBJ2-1	TGTGCCAGCGCCACCGGAGTTTCCAATGAGCAGTTCTTC	CASATGVSNEQFF
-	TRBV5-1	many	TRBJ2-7	TGCGCCAGCAGCATCCCGGGACAAACCTACGAGCAGTACTTC	CASSIPGQTYEQYF
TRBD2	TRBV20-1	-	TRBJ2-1	TGCAGTGCTAGATCACCGGGACTAGCGGGGACCTTCTACAATGAGCAGTTCTTC	CSARSPGLAGTFYNEQFF
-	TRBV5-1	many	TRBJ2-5	TGCGCCAGCAGCCCCTTTACAGTGGCGGGGGCGGAGCAAGAGACCCAGTACTTC	CASSPFTVAGAEQETQYF
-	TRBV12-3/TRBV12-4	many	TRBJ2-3	TGTGCCAGCAGCCGGAGCCCCGGTTCGCAGTATTTT	CASSRSPGSQYF
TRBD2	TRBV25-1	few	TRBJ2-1	TGTGCCAGCAGTGAATGGGGGGGTACTGAGCAGTTCTTC	CASSEWGGTEQFF
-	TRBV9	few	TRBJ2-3	TGTGCCAGCAGCGTAGATGGTGGGCAAGATACGCAGTATTTT	CASSVDGGQDTQYF
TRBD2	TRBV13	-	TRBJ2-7	TGTGCCAGCAGCGGGGGGGACCTCTACGAGCAGTACTTC	CASSGGDLYEQYF
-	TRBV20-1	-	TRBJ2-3	TGCAGTGCTAGAGATCACCTGGCTAGCAGGCGCACAGATACGCAGTATTTT	CSARDHLASRRTDTQYF
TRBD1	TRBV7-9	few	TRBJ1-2	TGTGCCAGCAGCCACATGGACAGGGTTTTTGGCTACACCTTC	CASSHMDRVFGYTF
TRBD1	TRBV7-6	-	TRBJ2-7	TGTGCCAGCAGCCATGACAGGGGGGAGCAGTACTTC	CASSHDRGEQYF
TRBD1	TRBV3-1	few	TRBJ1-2	TGTGCCAGCAGCCTGACAGGGAAGGACCCTGGCTACACCTTC	CASSLTGKDPGYTF
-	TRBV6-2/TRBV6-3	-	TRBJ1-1	TGTGCCAGCAGCTACAGGGCACGCACTGAAGCTTTCTTT	CASSYRARTEAFF
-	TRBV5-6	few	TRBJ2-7	TGTGCCAGCAGCGGGTGGGAGACCGCCTACGAGCAGTACTTC	CASSGWETAYEQYF
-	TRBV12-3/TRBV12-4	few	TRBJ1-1	TGTGCCAGCGACGTAATGGGGTTGCAGGGTGCCACTGAAGCTTTCTTT	CASDVMGLQGATEAFF
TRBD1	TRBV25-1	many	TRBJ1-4	TGTGCCAGCAGTGAATCCGGGACAGGGAATGAAAAACTGTTTTTT	CASSESGTGNEKLFF
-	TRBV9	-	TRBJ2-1	TGTGCCAGCAGCGCTTGGGGGGAGTGGGATGAGCAGTTCTTC	CASSAWGEWDEQFF
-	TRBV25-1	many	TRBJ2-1	TGTGCCAGCAGTGTCATAAAGGGCTTCGGCAATGAGCAGTTCTTC	CASSVIKGFGNEQFF
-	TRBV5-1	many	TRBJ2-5	TGCGCCAGCAGCTTGGTGCCCTTCGACCGCCAAGAGACCCAGTACTTC	CASSLVPFDRQETQYF
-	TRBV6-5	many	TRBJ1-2	TGTGCCAGCAGTTACGGGGGTGGCTACACCTTC	CASSYGGGYTF
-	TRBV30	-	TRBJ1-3	TGTGCCTGGAGTCCAACGACGGAGGGAAACACCATATATTTT	CAWSPTTEGNTIYF
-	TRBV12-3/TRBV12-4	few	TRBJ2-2	TGTGCCAGCAGTTCCAGGAGATACACCGGGGAGCTGTTTTTT	CASSSRRYTGELFF
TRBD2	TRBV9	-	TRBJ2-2	TGTGCCAGCAGCGTAGACCTAGCGGGGGGCACCGGGGAGCTGTTTTTT	CASSVDLAGGTGELFF
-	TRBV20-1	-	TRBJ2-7	TGCAGTGCGGCCGTTAGGGACACTGGCTACGAGCAGTACTTC	CSAAVRDTGYEQYF
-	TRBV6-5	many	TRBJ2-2	TGTGCCAGCAGTTCCTCGGACAGCACCGGGGAGCTGTTTTTT	CASSSSDSTGELFF
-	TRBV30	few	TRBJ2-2	TGTGCCTGGAACGGGGCCGGGGAGCTGTTTTTT	CAWNGAGELFF
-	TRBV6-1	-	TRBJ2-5	TGTGCCAGCAGCACTTCCGGGGTCCAAGAGACCCAGTACTTC	CASSTSGVQETQYF
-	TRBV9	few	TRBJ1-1	TGTGCCAGTGCAGGGACTGCCTACACTGAAGCTTTCTTT	CASAGTAYTEAFF
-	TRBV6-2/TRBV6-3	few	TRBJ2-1	TGTGCCAGCACCTACAACTTACGGCAGTTCTTC	CASTYNLRQFF
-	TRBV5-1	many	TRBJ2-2	TGCGCCAGCAGCGTACAAAGGAACACCGGGGAGCTGTTTTTT	CASSVQRNTGELFF
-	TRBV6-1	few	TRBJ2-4	TGTGCCAGCAGTCAGACAATACTAGCCAAAAACATTCAGTACTTC	CASSQTILAKNIQYF
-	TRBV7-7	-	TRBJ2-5	TGTGCCAGCAGCCTCGGGATGGGCAGGGGAGGCGAGACCCAGTACTTC	CASSLGMGRGGETQYF
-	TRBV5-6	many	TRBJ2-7	TGTGCCAGCAGCAGCAATGGGGTCGGCTTCGGCGAGCAGTACTTC	CASSSNGVGFGEQYF
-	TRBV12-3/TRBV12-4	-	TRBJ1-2	TGTGCCAGCAGTTTAACATTTAACTATGGCTACACCTTC	CASSLTFNYGYTF
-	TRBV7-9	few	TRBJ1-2	TGTGCCAGCAGCAGCTCCTTCGATAGCTACACCTTC	CASSSSFDSYTF
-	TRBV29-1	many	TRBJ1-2	TGCAGCGTTGCGGCGACAGCCCCTGGCTACACCTTC	CSVAATAPGYTF
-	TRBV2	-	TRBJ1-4	TGTGCCAGCAGCAAGGGACGGTCTAATGAAAAACTGTTTTTT	CASSKGRSNEKLFF
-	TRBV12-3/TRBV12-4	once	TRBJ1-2	TGTGCCAGCGGGCATGGCTACACCTTC	CASGHGYTF
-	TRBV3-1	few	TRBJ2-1	TGTGCCAGCAGCCAAGATGGGACCACGAACCACAATGAGCAGTTCTTC	CASSQDGTTNHNEQFF
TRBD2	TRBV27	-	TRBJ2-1	TGTGCCAGCAGTTACGGGGGGACTAGCGGGAGGTCCTCCTACAATGAGCAGTTCTTC	CASSYGGTSGRSSYNEQFF
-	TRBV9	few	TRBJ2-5	TGTGCCAGCAGCGTAGCTAATAGGGGTGGGGAGACCCAGTACTTC	CASSVANRGGETQYF
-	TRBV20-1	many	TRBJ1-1	TGCAGTGCTAGAGATAACACTGAAGCTTTCTTT	CSARDNTEAFF
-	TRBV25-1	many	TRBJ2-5	TGTGCCAGCACCAAAACGGCAGAGGAGGGGACCCAGTACTTC	CASTKTAEEGTQYF
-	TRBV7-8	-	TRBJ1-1	TGTGCCAGCAGCTTAGGAGGAATCGCTGAAGCTTTCTTT	CASSLGGIAEAFF
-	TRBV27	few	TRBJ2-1	TGTGCCAGCAGTCCCCAGACTAGGAAATACAATGAGCAGTTCTTC	CASSPQTRKYNEQFF
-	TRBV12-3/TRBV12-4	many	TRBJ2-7	TGTGCCAGCAGTACTGTCCCGTATATCCACGAGCAGTACTTC	CASSTVPYIHEQYF
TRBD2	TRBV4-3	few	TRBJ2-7	TGCGCCAGCAGCCAATCCCTAGCGGGGAGTCCACCTTACGACAAGCAGTACTTC	CASSQSLAGSPPYDKQYF
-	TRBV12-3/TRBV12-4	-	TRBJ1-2	TGTGCCAGCAGCCCCTGGTCGACTAACTATGGCTACACCTTC	CASSPWSTNYGYTF
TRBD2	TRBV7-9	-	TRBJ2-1	TGTGCCAGCAGCTCCCCGTGGACTAGCGGGGGCAATGAGCAGTTCTTC	CASSSPWTSGGNEQFF